A single sample is the source of the 10 T cell receptor beta chains below, sequenced in a study of shared T cell receptors in the human thymus (dated by TCRdb to the early 2020s). The method was the immunoSEQ multiplex PCR assay. Here the immuneACCESS table is served through TCRdb, limited to in-frame sequences with V and J called. Missing clones are a known gap in these copies; in checked studies unresolved V genes cover under half, and the rest lacks a known reason. The sample table lists approximately 400,000 clones, 85% to 95% of them with a count of one. Approximately 0.02% of the sample comes from the top ten. Sequenced sample: thymocytes. These receptors all stem from a human donor.

The V and J genes are TRBV5-4 and TRBJ2-7; the match to TRBD2 covers 11 bases. Per the germline V gene, CDR1 is SGHNT and CDR2 is YYREEE (reference sequence). CDR3 length: 18 residues. V trimming: 2 bases; J trimming: 7 bases; junction bases outside the gene matches: 17. The DNA for the CDR3 is TGTGCCAGCAGCTTTCAAGAGACTAGCGGGACTCGGTCGGGTGAGCAGTACTTC. Its translation: CASSFQETSGTRSGEQYF.

The V and J genes are TRBV6-5 and TRBJ2-7, with D unresolved. Trimming removed 7 bases at V and 5 bases at J, with 15 bases between. Germline values: CDR1 MNHEY, CDR2 SVGAGI. This CDR3 is 13 amino acids long. DNA of the CDR3: TGTGCCAGCAAGGATCCCGTACTGCACGAGCAGTACTTC. Encoded protein: CASKDPVLHEQYF.

The V and J genes are TRBV18 and TRBJ1-5, with 7 positions matching TRBD1. This CDR3 region has 16 residues. Germline assignment: CDR1 KGHSH and CDR2 LQKENI. Germline trimming cut 3 bases from V and 6 bases from J; bases unmatched to any gene: 11. The CDR3 nucleotides read TGTGCCAGCTCACCCGCCCTTAGCAGGGGGGGTCAGCCCCAGCATTTT. It yields the protein CASSPALSRGGQPQHF.

The chain employs TRBV27 and TRBJ2-5, with TRBD1 identical over 9 bases. Trimming took 3 bases from V and 5 from J; bases not matched to a gene: 7. This CDR3 contains 15 residues. Germline CDR1 reads MNHEY; CDR2 reads SMNVEV (reference sequence). CDR3 DNA sequence: TGTGCCAGCAGTTTCGGGACAGGGTTTGTGGAGACCCAGTACTTC. Translating it yields CASSFGTGFVETQYF.

The chain employs TRBV28 and TRBJ2-3, with a weak D call TRBD1 (5 bases). V was clipped by 3 bases and J by 2 bases, with 39 bases between them. The CDR3 has 24 residues. CDR1 and CDR2 from the germline V gene are MDHEN and SYDVKM. The CDR3 region is CASSFYASNNAFFGVLQDTDTQYF. CDR3 coding DNA: TGTGCCAGCAGTTTCTATGCCTCCAACAATGCTTTTTTCGGAGTACTACAGGACACAGATACGCAGTATTTT.

With respect to this clone: The junction departs from the called germline gene at one end, perhaps through a read error. The V gene is TRBV6-5, the J gene TRBJ1-2; no reliable D call. Germline V gene data show CDR1 as MNHEY and CDR2 as SVGAGI. This CDR3 comprises 16 residues. The CDR3 spells CASSYSGPHRNYGYTF. Written as DNA, the CDR3 is TGTGCCAGCAGCTACTCGGGTCCCCATCGGAACTATGGCTACACCTTC.

The chain employs TRBV28 and TRBJ2-1; D uncertain. Germline V CDR1 and CDR2: MDHEN, SYDVKM. The CDR3 length is 12 residues. Trimming took off 2 bases at V and 13 bases at J, with 12 bases between the two ends. Written as DNA, the CDR3 is TGTGCCAGCAGTTTAAATGTTCCCGGCCAGTTCTTC. Protein sequence: CASSLNVPGQFF.

The V call is TRBV11-3, the J call TRBJ2-3; TRBD2 aligns across 8 bases. The CDR3 is 15 residues long. CDR1 is SGHNT and CDR2 is YENEEA in the germline V gene. With V trimmed by 5 bases and J by 3 bases, 7 bases remained unmatched. The CDR3 loop is CASSPGGDATDTQYF. The CDR3 DNA follows: TGTGCCAGCAGCCCCGGGGGGGACGCGACAGATACGCAGTATTTT.

The chain employs TRBV6-1 and TRBJ2-1, with D perhaps TRBD1 (5 bases). The germline V gene encodes CDR1 MNHNS and CDR2 SASEGT. This CDR3 comprises 13 residues. Trimming took off 2 bases at V and 8 bases at J, with 10 bases between the two ends. The CDR3 coding sequence is TGTGCCAGCAGTGAACTAGGGGTATATGAGCAGTTCTTC. It translates to CASSELGVYEQFF.

In its sample, this clone was seen once. V is TRBV19 and J is TRBJ2-2; 7 nucleotides agree with TRBD2. The V gene end was trimmed by 3 bases and the J gene end by 4 bases; junction bases not matched to a gene: 8. Germline assignment: CDR1 LNHDA and CDR2 SQIVND (reference sequence). The CDR3 extends over 16 amino acids. The CDR3 protein is CASSMLAEEATGELFF. The DNA for the CDR3 is TGTGCCAGTAGTATGCTAGCGGAGGAAGCCACCGGGGAGCTGTTTTTT.